This entry features one T cell receptor (beta chain) sequence. Its antigen is still unknown. Base quality data are lacking; no much larger clone is found one base away. This sample stems from a study of CD8 T cell repertoires and HIV-1 epitope variants (dated by TCRdb to 2018 to 2020). Regarding the study in general: T cells were stimulated in separate culture wells with each of twenty-five peptides representing autologous and known Gag and Nef epitope variants. The cultures were grown for roughly nine days in IMDM with gentamicin, and half of the media was changed on days 3 and 7 with IL-2, IL-7 and IL-15 added. Running each culture condition in triplicate, except for one peptide done in duplicate, gave a total of 70 to 85 T cell cultures. Control conditions included a CMV, EBV and flu peptide pool, the Ebola AY9 epitope as negative control, and a no-peptide well. An aliquot of 1M T cells was saved as an uncultured baseline condition, separate from the approximately 75 T cell cultures. The epitopes tested were three Gag epitope families plus Nef HW9 and YT9. T cells were enriched with the EasySep Human T Cell Enrichment Kit and co-cultured with equal numbers of autologous T cell-negative cells as antigen-presenting cells. Study-wide conclusions, independent of this receptor: The study identified fewer than 10 antigen-specific TCR beta clonotypes, 6 or 7 of which appeared to be cross-reactive for autologous or known escape epitope variants. Four to six clonotypes recognized the Nef KF9 family and one the HW9 family, with no responses to the TAALDMSHF plasma variant. The assay identified only TCR beta chains and indicated proliferation in response to antigen, without indicating T cell function or cytokine profile.

The EasySep Human CD8+ T Cell Enrichment Kit was used on day 10 to isolate CD8+ T cells from every culture. The CDR3 runs 15 residues from the cysteine to the phenylalanine. The kept DNA is CDR3 alone, 45 bases in frame from the first base. V is pruned by 1 base and J by 4 bases, leaving 5 bases of the junction without a gene match. The germline V gene (reference sequence) gives CDR1 as LNHNV and CDR2 as YYDKDF. Sequencing of TCR beta CDR3 regions was performed at survey depth on the immunoSEQ platform. The QIAamp DNA micro kit was used to extract genomic DNA from every cultured and uncultured CD8+ T cell population. Processing in the source paper ran as follows. Samples with fewer than 5,000 productive reads were excluded, which removed about 6% of the roughly 80 HIV peptide-stimulated cultures. A MANAFEST web app trimmed sequences to CDR3 and removed nonproductive sequences, CDR3s under 5 amino acids, and those not starting C or ending F/W. To count as antigen-specific, a clonotype had to be expanded in at least 2 of 3 replicates compared with the no-peptide control at FDR 0.01, and only within one epitope family. A specific clonotype also had to show a frequency at least fivefold higher than in wells stimulated with peptides from other epitope families. TCRdb holds this immuneACCESS table with in-frame rearrangements only. Some clones are missing; in checked studies, unresolved V genes explain under half, and the rest has no known cause. The V and J calls and clone size come from that table; D and trimming were worked out from the DNA. This sample has roughly 1,300 clones in its table, and 60% to 80% of those were observed once. The ten largest clones capture about 42% of the sample.

Source material: cultured CD8+ T cells derived from PBMCs. The sequence links TRBV15 to TRBJ2-3, and 7 junction bases match TRBD2. This receptor was identified in a male donor with HIV. The DNA is as follows: TGTGCCACCAGCAGAGCCGGACTAGTGGCAGATACGCAGTATTTT. This sequence encodes CATSRAGLVADTQYF.